This passage covers 13 T cell receptor beta chains from one sample sequenced in a study of T cells in Graves' hyperthyroidism and ophthalmopathy. RNA transcripts yielded amplified TCR beta CDR3 regions. HTBI primers drove first-round RT-PCR of the TCR CDR3. TCRdb reprocessed the multiplex PCR reads with MiXCR, giving one entry per CDR3 protein. The repertoire includes fewer than 300,000 distinct CDR3 sequences, around 15% of them detected once, and over 25% sits in the top ten. The sample consisted of blood. These receptors were collected from a woman aged 45-65 years with Graves' hyperthyroidism that later progressed to Graves' ophthalmopathy.

V and J are TRBV5-6 and TRBJ1-2, with D tentatively TRBD1 (5 bases). Trimming removed 2 bases at V and 4 bases at J, with 15 bases between. The CDR3 loop spans 15 amino acids. In germline, CDR1 is SGHDT, CDR2 YYEEEE. CDR3 DNA: TGTGCCAGCAGCTTACCGGGGCCCCGGGGCTATGGCTACACCTTC. Protein: CASSLPGPRGYGYTF.

There are a few counts of this clonotype. J is TRBJ2-7 and V is TRBV20-1, with D perhaps assigned TRBD1 or TRBD2 (5 bases each). Trimming took off 4 bases at V and 6 bases at J, with 13 bases between the two ends. This CDR3 comprises 12 residues. Looked up from germline, CDR1 is DFQATT and CDR2 is SNEGSKA (reference sequence). The CDR3, as DNA: TGCAGTGCTAAGAGTGGGACCCTCGAGCAGTACTTC. This codes for CSAKSGTLEQYF.

There are a few counts of this clonotype. A much larger clone lies one base from this, so it may be a read error. In DNA, the CDR3 is TGTGCCAGCAGTGTTCTAGCGTCCACAGATACGCAGTATTTT. Translation: CASSVLASTDTQYF. The chain uses TRBV28 and TRBJ2-3; tentatively, D is TRBD2 (6 bases). This CDR3 region has 14 residues. Trimming removed 5 bases from V and 2 bases from J, with 11 bases in between. In germline, CDR1 is MDHEN, CDR2 SYDVKM.

This clonotype came up many times. This chain uses TRBV5-1 with TRBJ2-2; TRBD1 is a possible D gene (5 bases). Germline loops: CDR1 SGHRS, CDR2 YFSETQ. Deletions cut 0 bases from V and 4 bases from J, with 10 bases between. The CDR3 is 15 residues long. The chain's CDR3 is CASSLGAGLTGELFF. The DNA for the CDR3 is TGCGCCAGCAGCTTGGGAGCAGGGCTCACCGGGGAGCTGTTTTTT.

A remark on this clonotype: This may be a read error: a much more frequent sequence differs by one nucleotide. The CDR3 ends on some other residue instead of the conserved phenylalanine or tryptophan, so this is likely a read error. The rearrangement joins TRBV16 to TRBJ1-1; no clear D gene. V was shortened by 1 base and J by 2 bases, with 8 bases between the two germline ends. This CDR3 comprises 14 residues. In germline, CDR1 is KGHSY, CDR2 FQNENV. The CDR3 is CASSQFAGNTEAFL. The CDR3 DNA sequence: TGTGCCAGCAGCCAATTCGCCGGTAACACTGAAGCTTTCCTT.

The chain employs TRBV5-1 and TRBJ2-5; D may be TRBD2 (6 bases). Germline CDR1 is SGHRS and CDR2 is YFSETQ. V dropped 2 bases and J dropped 5 bases, with 13 bases sitting between them. The CDR3 has 14 amino acids. In nucleotides, the CDR3 is TGCGCCAGCAGCTTAGCTACGGGGGTGGAGACCCAGTACTTC. Amino acid sequence: CASSLATGVETQYF.

This clonotype was recorded at least ten times. The V call is TRBV7-2, the J call TRBJ2-5; D is uncertain. With 4 bases removed from V and 5 bases from J, the gap between germline ends came to 14 bases. This CDR3 spans 14 amino acids. Germline values: CDR1 SGHTA, CDR2 FQGNSA. The CDR3 reads CASSSQDLSETQYF. DNA of the CDR3: TGTGCCAGCAGCTCCCAAGACCTGAGTGAGACCCAGTACTTC.

In this sample, this clonotype turned up many times. The rearrangement links TRBV5-1 to TRBJ1-2; TRBD1 agrees at 7 bases. This CDR3 has 15 amino acids. Trimming took 0 bases from V and 3 from J; bases not matched to a gene: 5. Per germline, CDR1 SGHRS and CDR2 YFSETQ. This CDR3 reads CASSLGQGVDYGYTF. Here the CDR3 DNA reads TGCGCCAGCAGCTTGGGACAGGGCGTGGACTATGGCTACACCTTC.

V gene TRBV20-1 combines with J gene TRBJ2-2; 7 bases map to TRBD1. Germline assignment: CDR1 DFQATT and CDR2 SNEGSKA (reference sequence). Trimming removed 5 bases from V and 1 base from J; junction bases left unmatched: 7. The CDR3 is 15 residues long. In DNA form, the CDR3 reads TGCAGTGCTCCAGGGGGAGACGGGAACACCGGGGAGCTGTTTTTT. Translated, it gives CSAPGGDGNTGELFF.

This clonotype came up a few times. This chain links TRBV4-1 with TRBJ2-7; D call uncertain. The CDR3 sequence is 16 residues long. Germline CDR1 and CDR2: MGHRA and YSYEKL. With 7 bases removed from V and 0 bases from J, the gap between germline ends came to 19 bases. This chain's CDR3 is CASNHRLGVSSYEQYF. DNA of the CDR3: TGCGCCAGCAACCACAGACTCGGAGTTAGCTCCTACGAGCAGTACTTC.

On this clonotype itself: A much larger clone sits a single nucleotide away, making a read error possible. The conserved closing phenylalanine or tryptophan is absent in this CDR3, likely reflecting a read error. This chain uses TRBV28 with TRBJ2-7; no clear D gene. Trimming took 5 bases from V and 3 from J, leaving 8 bases between them. Germline lookup yields CDR1 MDHEN and CDR2 SYDVKM. The CDR3 length is 12 residues. The CDR3: CASSIGFYEQYL. DNA for the CDR3: TGTGCCAGCAGTATTGGATTCTACGAGCAGTACCTC.

The V gene is TRBV3-1, the J gene TRBJ1-2, with D unclear. There are 12 residues in the CDR3. Germline V gives CDR1 LGHDT, CDR2 YNNKEL (reference sequence). Trimming took 1 base from V and 5 from J, leaving 5 bases between them. In DNA, the CDR3 is TGTGCCAGCAGCCAAGTGGGTTATGGCTACACCTTC. Amino acids: CASSQVGYGYTF.

This clonotype was seen many times. This rearrangement joins TRBV5-8 to TRBJ2-1; 10 nucleotides agree with TRBD1. V shed 8 bases and J 9 bases; nucleotides not matched to a gene: 14. This CDR3 has 15 amino acids. The germline gives CDR1 SGHTS, CDR2 YDEGEE. The CDR3 is CASNRRGQGNGEQFF. The CDR3 DNA reads as TGTGCCAGTAACAGGAGGGGACAGGGGAATGGTGAGCAGTTCTTC.